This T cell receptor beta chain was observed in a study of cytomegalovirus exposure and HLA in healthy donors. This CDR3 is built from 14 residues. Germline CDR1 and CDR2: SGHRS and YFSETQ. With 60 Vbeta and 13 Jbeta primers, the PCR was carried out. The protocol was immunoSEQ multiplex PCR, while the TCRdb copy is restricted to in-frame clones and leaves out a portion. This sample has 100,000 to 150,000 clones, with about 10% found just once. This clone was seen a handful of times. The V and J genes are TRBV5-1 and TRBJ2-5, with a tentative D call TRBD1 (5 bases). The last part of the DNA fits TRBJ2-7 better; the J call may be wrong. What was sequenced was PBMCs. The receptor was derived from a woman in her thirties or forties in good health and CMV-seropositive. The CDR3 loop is CASSTDTSTYEQYF. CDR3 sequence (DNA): TGCGCCAGCAGCACGGACACAAGCACCTACGAGCAGTACTTC.